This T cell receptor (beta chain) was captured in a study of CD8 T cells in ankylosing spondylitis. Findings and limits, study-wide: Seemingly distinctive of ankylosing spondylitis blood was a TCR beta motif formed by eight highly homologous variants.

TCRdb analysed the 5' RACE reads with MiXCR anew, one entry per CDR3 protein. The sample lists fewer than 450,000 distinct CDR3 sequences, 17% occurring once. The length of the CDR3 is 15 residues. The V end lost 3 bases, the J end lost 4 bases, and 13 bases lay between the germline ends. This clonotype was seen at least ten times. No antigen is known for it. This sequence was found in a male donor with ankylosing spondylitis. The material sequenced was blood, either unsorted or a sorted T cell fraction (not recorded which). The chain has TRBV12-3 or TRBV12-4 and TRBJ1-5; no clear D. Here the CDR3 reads CASSFKTTYNQPQHF. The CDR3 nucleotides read TGTGCCAGCAGTTTCAAAACCACTTATAATCAGCCCCAGCATTTT.